This T cell receptor beta chain was sequenced in a study of blood T cell dynamics during melanoma immunotherapy. Clones were read by immunoSEQ multiplex PCR, and TCRdb kept only the in-frame ones, dropping some. The sample has about 8,200 clones; about 88% are singletons. Notes on this clone: Antigen unknown.

Time point reported: week 3, after first cycle of checkpoint inhibitor. Findings and caveats of the study: It remained unknown if the driving T cell clones were melanoma-specific.

Germline assignment: CDR1 KGHSH and CDR2 LQKENI. The CDR3 covers 14 residues. The germline V and J ends were trimmed by 0 bases and 6 bases, with 9 bases remaining between them. The chain joins TRBV18 to TRBJ1-3, with unresolved D. Sequenced here: blood, sampled from a patient treated with checkpoint blockade. The source of this sequence is a human donor with melanoma. The CDR3 sequence: CASSPPSQLNTIYF. The CDR3 coding sequence is TGTGCCAGCTCACCACCGTCTCAGTTAAACACCATATATTTT.